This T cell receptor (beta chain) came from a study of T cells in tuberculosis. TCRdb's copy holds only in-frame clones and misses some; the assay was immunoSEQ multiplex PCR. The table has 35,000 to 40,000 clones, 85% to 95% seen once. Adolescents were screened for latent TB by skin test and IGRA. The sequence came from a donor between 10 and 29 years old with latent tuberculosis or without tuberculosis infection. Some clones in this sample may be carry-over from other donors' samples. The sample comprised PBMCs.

The chain's CDR3 is CASSRTGTSYEQYF. CDR3 DNA sequence: TGTGCCAGTAGCAGGACAGGGACAAGCTACGAGCAGTACTTC. The genes are TRBV19 and TRBJ2-7; 8 bases agree with TRBD1. From germline, CDR1 is LNHDA and CDR2 SQIVND (reference sequence). V lost 6 bases and J lost 3; bases outside the gene matches: 7. CDR3 length equals 14 residues.